The present T cell receptor beta chain was sequenced within a study of T cell responses to AZD1222 COVID-19 vaccine. Study-wide results and caveats: Two AZD1222 doses significantly raised spike-specific TCR breadth and depth over controls. CD4 TCRs associated with vaccination spanned spike, dominating at 160-218 and 743-854. Nearly half of spike-specific TCRs reportedly target unmutated variant regions. Scientists sampled the repertoires only once the peak T cell response had passed.

Generated by immunoSEQ multiplex PCR, the TCRdb table keeps only in-frame clones and is missing some. The sample consists of around 130,000 clones, approximately 85% of them appearing once. This clone is a singleton in its sample. The antigen is unknown. V lost 5 bases and J lost 4, with 9 bases in between. Germline V gives CDR1 SGHAT, CDR2 FQNNGV. CDR3 size: 12 residues. The sequence was obtained from an adult in good health. The chain is built from TRBV11-2 and TRBJ2-7, with D tentatively TRBD1 (6 bases). The sequenced sample was peripheral blood, obtained on day 0 of AZD1222 vaccination. In DNA form, the CDR3 reads TGTGCCAGCAGCCCGCAGGGGTACGAGCAGTACTTC. Translation gives CASSPQGYEQYF.